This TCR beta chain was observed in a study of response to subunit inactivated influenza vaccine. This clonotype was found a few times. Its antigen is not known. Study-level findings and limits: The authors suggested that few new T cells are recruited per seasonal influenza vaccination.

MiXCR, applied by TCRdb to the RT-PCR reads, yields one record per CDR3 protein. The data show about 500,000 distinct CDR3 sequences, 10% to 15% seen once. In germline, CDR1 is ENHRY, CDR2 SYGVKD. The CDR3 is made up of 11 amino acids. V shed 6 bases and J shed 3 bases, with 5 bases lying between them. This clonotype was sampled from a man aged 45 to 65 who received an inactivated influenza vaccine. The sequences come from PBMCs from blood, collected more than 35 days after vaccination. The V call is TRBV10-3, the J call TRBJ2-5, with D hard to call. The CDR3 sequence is CAISDEETQYF. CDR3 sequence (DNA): TGTGCCATCAGCGACGAAGAGACCCAGTACTTC.